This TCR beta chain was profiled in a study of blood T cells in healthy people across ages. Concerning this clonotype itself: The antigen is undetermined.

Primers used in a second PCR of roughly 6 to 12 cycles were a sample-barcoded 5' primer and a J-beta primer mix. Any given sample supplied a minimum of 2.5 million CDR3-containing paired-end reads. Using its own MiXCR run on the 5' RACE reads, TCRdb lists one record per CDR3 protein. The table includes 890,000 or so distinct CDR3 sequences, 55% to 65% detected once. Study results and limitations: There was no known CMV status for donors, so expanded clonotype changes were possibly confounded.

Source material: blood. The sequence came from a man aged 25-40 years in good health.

The CDR3 nucleotides read TGTGCCAGCAGCTTAGGCCTACAGGGGGGCTACACTGAAGCTTTCTTT. Its protein is CASSLGLQGGYTEAFF. The rearrangement links TRBV7-2 to TRBJ1-1; 8 bases line up with TRBD1. The CDR3 sequence is 16 residues long. With 1 base clipped from V and 3 bases from J, the junction kept 7 bases outside the gene matches. The germline V gene encodes CDR1 SGHTA and CDR2 FQGNSA.